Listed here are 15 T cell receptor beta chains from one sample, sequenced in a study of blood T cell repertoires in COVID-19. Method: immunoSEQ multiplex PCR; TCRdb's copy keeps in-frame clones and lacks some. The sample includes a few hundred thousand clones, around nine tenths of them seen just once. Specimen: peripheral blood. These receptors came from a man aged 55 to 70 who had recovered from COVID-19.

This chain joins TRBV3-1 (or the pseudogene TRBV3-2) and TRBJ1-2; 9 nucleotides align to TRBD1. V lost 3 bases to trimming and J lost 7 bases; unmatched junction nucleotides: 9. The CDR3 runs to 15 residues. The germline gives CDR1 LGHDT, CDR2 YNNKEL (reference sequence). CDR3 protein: CASSQSYRGLSGYTF. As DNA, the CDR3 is TGTGCCAGCAGCCAGTCATACAGGGGGCTGAGTGGCTACACCTTC.

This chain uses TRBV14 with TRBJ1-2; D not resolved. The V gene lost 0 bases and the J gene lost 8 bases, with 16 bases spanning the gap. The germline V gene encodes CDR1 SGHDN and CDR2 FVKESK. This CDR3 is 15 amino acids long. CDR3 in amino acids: CASSQDPMAVVGYTF. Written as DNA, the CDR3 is TGTGCCAGCAGCCAAGATCCAATGGCGGTAGTGGGCTACACCTTC.

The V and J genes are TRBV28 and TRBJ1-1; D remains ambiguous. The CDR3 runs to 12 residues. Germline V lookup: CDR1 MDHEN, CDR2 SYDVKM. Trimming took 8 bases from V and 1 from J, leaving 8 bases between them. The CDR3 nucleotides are TGTGCCAGCGGGCAAGGGAACACTGAAGCTTTCTTT. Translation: CASGQGNTEAFF.

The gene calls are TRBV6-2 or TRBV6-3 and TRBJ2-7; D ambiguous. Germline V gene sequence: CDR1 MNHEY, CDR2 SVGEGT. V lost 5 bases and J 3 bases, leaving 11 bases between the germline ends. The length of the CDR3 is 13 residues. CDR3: CASSTQSGYEQYF. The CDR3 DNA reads TGTGCCAGCAGTACCCAGTCAGGCTACGAGCAGTACTTC.

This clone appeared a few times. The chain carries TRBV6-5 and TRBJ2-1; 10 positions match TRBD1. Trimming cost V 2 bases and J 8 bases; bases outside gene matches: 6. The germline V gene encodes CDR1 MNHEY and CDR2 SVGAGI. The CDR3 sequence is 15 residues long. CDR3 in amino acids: CASSYRDRGFHEQFF. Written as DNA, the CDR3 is TGTGCCAGCAGTTACAGGGACAGGGGATTCCATGAGCAGTTCTTC.

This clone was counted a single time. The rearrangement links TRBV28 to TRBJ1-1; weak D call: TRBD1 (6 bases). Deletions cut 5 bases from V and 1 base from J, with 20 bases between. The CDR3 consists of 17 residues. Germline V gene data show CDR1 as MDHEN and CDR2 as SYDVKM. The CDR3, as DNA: TGTGCCAGCAGTCATTCTACAGGGTACCGGGAGAACACTGAAGCTTTCTTT. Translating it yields CASSHSTGYRENTEAFF.

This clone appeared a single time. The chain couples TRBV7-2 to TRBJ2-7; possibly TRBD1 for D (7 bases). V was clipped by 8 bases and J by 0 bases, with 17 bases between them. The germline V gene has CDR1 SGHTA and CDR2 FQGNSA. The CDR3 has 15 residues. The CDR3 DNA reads TGTGCCAGCGGCAGGGGGGACGGAGGCTCCTACGAGCAGTACTTC. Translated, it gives CASGRGDGGSYEQYF.

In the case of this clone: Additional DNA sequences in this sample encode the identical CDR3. DNA of the CDR3: TGCGCCAGCAGCCAGGATAAAGCAGCGGGGGACTCCTACAATGAGCAGTTCTTC. The encoded protein is CASSQDKAAGDSYNEQFF. The rearrangement uses TRBV4-1 and TRBJ2-1; 8 positions match TRBD2. CDR1 MGHRA and CDR2 YSYEKL come from the germline V gene. With 3 bases clipped from V and 0 bases from J, the junction kept 10 bases outside the gene matches. This CDR3 region has 18 residues.

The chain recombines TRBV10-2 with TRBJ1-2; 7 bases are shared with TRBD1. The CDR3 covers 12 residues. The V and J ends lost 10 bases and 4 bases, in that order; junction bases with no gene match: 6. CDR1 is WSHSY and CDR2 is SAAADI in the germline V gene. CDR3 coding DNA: TGCGCCACAGACAGGGAACCCTATGGCTACACCTTC. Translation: CATDREPYGYTF.

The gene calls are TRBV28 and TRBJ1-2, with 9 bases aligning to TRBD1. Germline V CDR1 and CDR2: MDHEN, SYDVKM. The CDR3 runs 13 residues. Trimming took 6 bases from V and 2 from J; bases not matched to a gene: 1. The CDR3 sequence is CASSGQGNYGYTF. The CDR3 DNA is TGTGCCAGCAGCGGACAGGGGAACTATGGCTACACCTTC.

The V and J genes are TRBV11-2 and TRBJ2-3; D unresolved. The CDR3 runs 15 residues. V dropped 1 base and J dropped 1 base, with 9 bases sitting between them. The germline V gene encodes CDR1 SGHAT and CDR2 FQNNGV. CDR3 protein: CASSLGTPRTDTQYF. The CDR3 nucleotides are TGTGCCAGCAGCTTAGGTACTCCCCGCACAGATACGCAGTATTTT.

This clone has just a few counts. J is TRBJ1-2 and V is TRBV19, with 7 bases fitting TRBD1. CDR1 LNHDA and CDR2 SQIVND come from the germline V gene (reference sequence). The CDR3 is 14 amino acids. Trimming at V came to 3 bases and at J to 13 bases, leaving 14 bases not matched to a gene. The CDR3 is CASSIPTGIESVTF. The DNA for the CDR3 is TGTGCCAGTAGTATCCCGACAGGGATCGAATCTGTCACCTTC.

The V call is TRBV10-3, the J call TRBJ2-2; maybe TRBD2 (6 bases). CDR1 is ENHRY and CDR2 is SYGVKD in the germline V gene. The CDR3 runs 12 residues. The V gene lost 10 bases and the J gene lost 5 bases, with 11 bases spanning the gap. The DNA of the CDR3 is TGTGCCACCGTCCGGGGGACCGGGGAGCTGTTTTTT. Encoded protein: CATVRGTGELFF.

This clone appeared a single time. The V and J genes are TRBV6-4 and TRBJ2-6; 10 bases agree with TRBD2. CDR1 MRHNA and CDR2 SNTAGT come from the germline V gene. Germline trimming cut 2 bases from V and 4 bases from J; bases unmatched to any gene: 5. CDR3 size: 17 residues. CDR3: CASSDEAGGSGANVLTF. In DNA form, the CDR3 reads TGTGCCAGCAGTGACGAAGCGGGAGGGTCAGGGGCCAACGTCCTGACTTTC.

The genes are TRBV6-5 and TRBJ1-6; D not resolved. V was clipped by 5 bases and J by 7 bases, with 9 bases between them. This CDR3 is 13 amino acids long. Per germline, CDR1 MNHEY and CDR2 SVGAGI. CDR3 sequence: CASSNRGNSPLHF. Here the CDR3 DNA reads TGTGCCAGCAGTAATCGAGGGAATTCACCCCTCCACTTT.